This is a list of T cell receptor beta chains from one sample in a study of CD4 T cell repertoires in COVID-19. Some clones are missing from TCRdb's copy, which holds only in-frame ones; the method was immunoSEQ multiplex PCR. Of over 20,000 clones listed, around 86% were seen once; the top ten hold approximately 0.6%. Material: central memory CD4+ T cells from blood, obtained before the COVID-19 pandemic. These receptors came from a human donor who had COVID-19. The conserved cysteine and the conserved F or W are not part of the CDR3 here.

v_gene: TRBV11-2
CDR3aa: ASSLVGSTSGTDTQY

v_gene: TRBV6-4
CDR3aa: ASSDSLQRRQGGNEQF

v_gene: TRBV5-1
CDR3aa: ASSLAVDTGELF

v_gene: TRBV6-5
CDR3aa: ASSLGLGGEQY

v_gene: TRBV4-1
CDR3aa: ASSQEGRATNEKLF

v_gene: TRBV6-5
CDR3aa: ASSTTGALGSPLH

v_gene: TRBV5-5
CDR3aa: ASSIGGAGGYT

v_gene: TRBV15
CDR3aa: ATSSTSVGADTQY

v_gene: TRBV5-6
CDR3aa: ASSGGSGTRIGNEQF

v_gene: TRBV4-1
CDR3aa: ASSQDSRNGEQY

v_gene: TRBV10-2
CDR3aa: ASSPVQTGPNQETQY

v_gene: TRBV30
CDR3aa: AWSSSGYPNEKLF

v_gene: TRBV7-6
CDR3aa: ASSPIGGGGDTQY

v_gene: TRBV19
CDR3aa: ASSQGLSGANVLT

v_gene: TRBV5-6
CDR3aa: ASRMGEGRADTQY

v_gene: TRBV19
CDR3aa: ASTTPAGGDNIQY

v_gene: TRBV7-2
CDR3aa: ASSLDQARDSPLH

v_gene: TRBV10-2
CDR3aa: ASTPSSGSSYEQY

v_gene: TRBV2
CDR3aa: AGKTGGTEAF

v_gene: TRBV5-1
CDR3aa: ASSVETSVSGTGELF

v_gene: TRBV7-6
CDR3aa: ASSSQGTGANVLT